The source of this TCR beta chain is a study of neurological immune-mediated disorders (dated by TCRdb to between 2018 and 2021). Background for the entire study: Using UMI-based sequencing, the study compared peripheral blood TCR-beta repertoires from patients with HTLV-I-associated myelopathy (HAM/TSP), patients with multiple sclerosis, and healthy controls. The 100 to 110 TCR-beta libraries covered PBMC samples along with longitudinal samples, technical triplicates, and paired sorted CD4+ and CD8+ T-cell subsets. The cohort was made up of about 66 subjects, consisting of some 15 HAM/TSP patients, some 34 multiple sclerosis patients and around 20 healthy controls. Study-wide findings and limitations: Expanded clones from different subjects shared no identical CDR3 amino acid sequences, which suggests that TCR-beta repertoires were private in all groups. TCR clonal expansion was highest in HAM/TSP patients and lowest in MS patients, with MS patients falling below even healthy controls.

There are 15 amino acids in the CDR3, from cysteine to phenylalanine inclusive. Only the CDR3 DNA is retained, 45 bases long and in frame from the first base. The junction shows trimming of 6 bases on V and 1 base on J, and the gene matches do not reach 4 bases of it. cDNA synthesis used template-switch 5'RACE with a primer carrying a 10-nucleotide random unique molecular identifier tagging each TCR transcript. Each sequencing run produced over 190 million TCR-beta sequences covering 15-18 subjects. Total RNA was extracted with the RNeasy kit. TCR-beta VDJ regions were amplified with primers for the TCR constant region and the 5'RACE anchor, using the KAPA Real-time Library Amplification kit. A first PCR added sample indexes and Illumina adaptors, after which a second PCR increased the library yield. After purification with Ampure beads, the TCR product of roughly 650 bp was size-selected on a 2% E-gel SizeSelection system. Before pooling, library quality was assessed on a Bioanalyzer, concentration was determined with Qubit, and library quantification was performed with the Kapa Library Quantification kit. Paired-end 2 x 150 bp sequencing of the libraries was performed on an Illumina HiSeq 2500. To increase sequence diversity, about 25-31% phiX was spiked into each library pool. Concerning the study's data processing: The quality-filtered reads were processed with the UMI-based MiGEC pipeline, whose error correction step removed more than 90% of the raw TCR sequences. IMGT germline references were used for aligning VDJ genes, and each clonotype was defined as a unique CDR3 amino acid sequence together with its V-J genes. Clonal expansion, Shannon diversity and CDR3 relatedness (CalcPairwiseDistances, ClusterSamples) were evaluated with VDJtools, and phylogenetic trees were built with CLCbio workbench. Using coefficient-of-variation modelling across technical triplicates, the study counted a clone as expanded if it had at least 8 unique UMIs. TCRdb ran its own pipeline on the public reads, namely fastp trimming at Q25 and MiXCR clone calling, and kept in-frame beta chains. When rows share a CDR3 protein, they turn into one entry using the most common DNA and genes. These V and J calls originate from TCRdb's pipeline instead of the authors' own analysis. Present in this sample are about 48,000 distinct CDR3 sequences, under 13% of which were seen just once. The ten largest clones capture roughly 20% of the sample.

For the unsorted PBMC libraries, 2 million PBMCs were stored in RNAlater at -80 degrees C until RNA extraction and were used to generate the libraries. Peripheral blood underwent Ficoll-Hypaque density gradient centrifugation to isolate PBMCs, which were then cryopreserved in liquid nitrogen. This clonotype was counted at least ten times. It lacks a known antigen. One base away there is no much larger clone; base qualities are not given. Specimen: PBMCs. The receptor's source is a middle-aged woman with HTLV-1-associated myelopathy (HAM/TSP). The chain is encoded by TRBV12-3 or TRBV12-4 joined to TRBJ1-1, with 11 junctional bases fitting TRBD1. CDR3 sequence: CASSRTGGENTEAFF. The DNA sequence is TGTGCCAGCAGCCGGACAGGGGGCGAGAACACTGAAGCTTTCTTT.